A single sample is the source of the 23 T cell receptor beta chains below, sequenced in a study of T cells in narcolepsy (dated 2018 in TCRdb). The library was obtained by the immunoSEQ multiplex PCR assay. The table was pulled from immuneACCESS by TCRdb, which kept in-frame rearrangements only. Such tables lose some clones; where checked, under half of the loss comes from unresolved V genes, and the rest has no known cause. Present in this sample are tens of thousands of clones, 84% of which were seen just once. Roughly 1.3% of the sample rests with the top ten. Sequencing was done on a sample of CD45RA- memory CD4+ T cells from PBMCs. The cell subset or site label of this sample denotes: memory T cells sorted ex vivo from peripheral blood. Receptors originate from a human donor with narcolepsy.

The chain recombines TRBV4-2 with TRBJ2-5, with 11 bases that match TRBD1. V was clipped by 2 bases and J by 9 bases; unmatched bases: 11. CDR3 length: 16 amino acids. The germline CDR1 and CDR2 sequences are LGHNA and YNFKEQ. DNA of the CDR3: TGTGCCAGCAGCCAACCGCAAGGACAGGGGGCCATGGCCCAGTACTTC. Its translation: CASSQPQGQGAMAQYF.

This chain connects TRBV6-1 to TRBJ2-1; 8 positions match TRBD2. The germline V gene has CDR1 MNHNS and CDR2 SASEGT. V gave up 7 bases and J gave up 7 bases; unmatched junction bases: 9. The CDR3 runs to 14 residues. This chain's CDR3 is CASNRRGAGNEQFF. The CDR3 bases are TGTGCCAGCAACAGGCGGGGGGCCGGGAATGAGCAGTTCTTC.

This chain joins TRBV19 and TRBJ1-6, with 8 bases lining up with TRBD1. The junction had 8 bases not matched to a gene; V was cut back by 3 bases and J by 7 bases. The CDR3 spans 16 residues. Germline V gene sequence: CDR1 LNHDA, CDR2 SQIVND (reference sequence). DNA of the CDR3: TGTGCCAGTAGTATGGAACAGGGGGGACCAAATTCACCCCTCCACTTT. It encodes CASSMEQGGPNSPLHF.

The chain is built from TRBV6-6 and TRBJ2-7, with D maybe TRBD1 (6 bases). There are 14 residues in the CDR3. Trimming stripped 5 bases from V and 3 bases from J, with 14 bases between. The V gene's germline CDR1 is MNHNY and CDR2 SVGAGI (reference sequence). DNA of the CDR3: TGTGCCAGCAGTCCCGGGACAAGACTCTACGAGCAGTACTTC. Translation gives CASSPGTRLYEQYF.

The DNA for the CDR3 is TGTGCCAGCAGCCAAGCCTGGGGCCCGGTAGAGACCCAGTACTTC. This codes for CASSQAWGPVETQYF. V usage is TRBV14 and J usage is TRBJ2-5, with a weak D call TRBD1 (5 bases). V lost 1 base to trimming and J lost 4 bases, with 13 bases between them. The germline CDR1 and CDR2 sequences are SGHDN and FVKESK. This CDR3 contains 15 residues.

J is TRBJ2-5 and V is TRBV7-2; 11 positions agree with TRBD2. Germline V gene sequence: CDR1 SGHTA, CDR2 FQGNSA. The trim removed 5 bases at V and 5 bases at J, leaving 7 bases unmatched. This CDR3 region has 15 residues. In DNA form, the CDR3 reads TGTGCCAGCAGCCGACTAGCGGGGTCTTGGGAGACCCAGTACTTC. Translated, it gives CASSRLAGSWETQYF. Variable domain in full (rest from reference TRBV7-2 and TRBJ2-5): GAGVSQSPSNKVTEKGKDVELRCDPISGHTALYWYRQSLGQGLEFLIYFQGNSAPDKSGLPSDRFSAERTGGSVSTLTIQRTQQEDSAVYLCASSRLAGSWETQYFGPGTRLLVL.

The V and J genes are TRBV7-9 and TRBJ1-3; 7 bases map to TRBD1. Germline CDR1 is SEHNR and CDR2 is FQNEAQ (reference sequence). The ends lost 6 bases at V and 4 bases at J; junction bases unmatched: 3. The CDR3 consists of 13 residues. The CDR3 sequence: CASSQGDGNTIYF. DNA of the CDR3: TGTGCCAGCAGTCAGGGGGACGGAAACACCATATATTTT.

This chain uses TRBV2 with TRBJ2-4, with TRBD2 identical over 11 bases. Looked up from germline, CDR1 is SNHLY and CDR2 is FYNNEI. V was clipped by 3 bases and J by 1 base; unmatched bases: 8. CDR3 length: 18 residues. The CDR3 sequence: CASSEASGGPGAKNIQYF. The CDR3 DNA is TGTGCCAGCAGTGAGGCTAGCGGGGGGCCAGGGGCCAAAAACATTCAGTACTTC.

J is TRBJ1-4 and V is TRBV30, with 9 bases identical to TRBD1. This CDR3 comprises 13 residues. Losses at the gene ends were 4 bases for V and 10 bases for J; bases not matched to a gene: 7. Germline V CDR1 and CDR2: GTSNPN, SVGIG (reference sequence). CDR3 DNA sequence: TGTGCCTGGACAACAGGGGGCTCAATAAAACTGTTTTTT. Residues: CAWTTGGSIKLFF.

This clone showed up just a few times. The chain is built from TRBV10-3 and TRBJ2-5; no clear D. Trimming stripped 2 bases from V and 1 base from J, with 11 bases between. In germline, CDR1 is ENHRY, CDR2 SYGVKD. The CDR3 sequence is 15 residues long. The DNA of the CDR3 is TGTGCCATCAGTGAGAGGATCGGGTCCCAAGAGACCCAGTACTTC. This encodes CAISERIGSQETQYF.

The chain is built from TRBV7-2 and TRBJ1-3, with TRBD1 as a possible D gene (6 bases). The V end was cut by 5 bases, the J end by 0 bases, with 14 bases between. The CDR3 covers 16 residues. The V gene's germline CDR1 is SGHTA and CDR2 FQGNSA. CDR3 loop: CASSVNRAGSGNTIYF. The CDR3 DNA follows: TGTGCCAGCAGCGTAAACAGGGCCGGCTCTGGAAACACCATATATTTT.

The J gene is TRBJ2-2, the V gene TRBV7-2; 9 positions agree with TRBD1. CDR3 length: 16 amino acids. V shed 3 bases, J shed 2 bases, and the junction held 4 bases outside the gene matches. Germline V gene lookup returns CDR1 SGHTA and CDR2 FQGNSA. In DNA, the CDR3 is TGTGCCAGCAGCTTGACAGGGGGATATAACACCGGGGAGCTGTTTTTT. Translation: CASSLTGGYNTGELFF.

The chain carries TRBV6-5 and TRBJ1-1; weak D call: TRBD1 (5 bases). The V end was cut by 6 bases, the J end by 1 base, with 12 bases between. This CDR3 region has 14 residues. Germline V gene lookup returns CDR1 MNHEY and CDR2 SVGAGI. CDR3 residues: CASRPGTENTEAFF. DNA for the CDR3: TGTGCCAGCAGGCCCGGGACCGAGAACACTGAAGCTTTCTTT.

The chain recombines TRBV9 with TRBJ2-2; possible D gene TRBD1, 5 bases. Trimming left V 0 bases short and J 3 bases short, with 12 bases between. The V gene's germline CDR1 is SGDLS and CDR2 YYNGEE. The CDR3 runs to 16 residues. The CDR3 DNA reads TGTGCCAGCAGCGTAGGCTCGACAGCCTACACCGGGGAGCTGTTTTTT. It translates to CASSVGSTAYTGELFF.

This chain connects TRBV19 to TRBJ1-6; D gene unclear. The germline V and J ends were trimmed by 0 bases and 0 bases, with 9 bases remaining between them. This CDR3 comprises 17 residues. CDR1 is LNHDA and CDR2 is SQIVND in the germline V gene (reference sequence). The CDR3 loop is CASSIDLQSSYNSPLHF. The CDR3 DNA is TGTGCCAGTAGTATAGATCTACAGAGCTCCTATAATTCACCCCTCCACTTT. The entire variable domain, with the rest obtained from reference TRBV19 and TRBJ1-6, is as follows: DGGITQSPKYLFRKEGQNVTLSCEQNLNHDAMYWYRQDPGQGLRLIYYSQIVNDFQKGDIAEGYSVSREKKESFPLTVTSAQKNPTAFYLCASSIDLQSSYNSPLHFGNGTRLTVT.

The chain joins TRBV5-4 to TRBJ2-7; 7 positions match TRBD1. Germline V gene sequence: CDR1 SGHNT, CDR2 YYREEE (reference sequence). The CDR3 consists of 15 residues. V was pared by 3 bases and J by 2 bases, with 8 bases of the junction left unmatched. CDR3 residues: CASSSGRDRTYEQYF. Written as DNA, the CDR3 is TGTGCCAGCAGCTCGGGAAGGGACAGAACCTACGAGCAGTACTTC.

The chain recombines TRBV12-5 with TRBJ2-1; perhaps TRBD1 as D (7 bases). Trimming removed 1 base from V and 1 base from J, with 14 bases in between. CDR1 is LGHNT, CDR2 FRNRAP, per germline. The CDR3 length is 17 residues. CDR3 in amino acids: CASGLARGTESYNEQFF. Here the CDR3 DNA reads TGTGCTAGTGGTTTGGCCCGGGGGACAGAATCCTACAATGAGCAGTTCTTC.

The rearrangement joins TRBV10-2 to TRBJ2-6; weak D call: TRBD1 (5 bases). The CDR3 spans 17 residues. Germline loops: CDR1 WSHSY, CDR2 SAAADI. V dropped 2 bases and J dropped 0 bases, with 11 bases sitting between them. The CDR3 reads CASSEESGSSGANVLTF. CDR3 nucleotides: TGCGCCAGCAGTGAGGAGTCAGGGTCCTCTGGGGCCAACGTCCTGACTTTC.

The V call is TRBV5-1, the J call TRBJ1-4, with TRBD1 matching over 7 bases. With V trimmed by 5 bases and J by 5 bases, 6 bases remained unmatched. The CDR3 consists of 14 residues. Germline CDR1 is SGHRS and CDR2 is YFSETQ. CDR3 residues: CASSEQGSNEKLFF. The CDR3 nucleotides read TGCGCCAGCAGTGAACAGGGGTCCAATGAAAAACTGTTTTTT.

This rearrangement joins TRBV6-5 to TRBJ2-7, with D perhaps matching TRBD1 or TRBD2 (5 bases each). The CDR3 consists of 12 residues. Germline CDR1 is MNHEY and CDR2 is SVGAGI. V lost 5 bases, J lost 6 bases, and 11 bases lay in between. The CDR3 here is CASSEMGTEQYF. CDR3 nucleotides: TGTGCCAGCAGTGAAATGGGGACCGAGCAGTACTTC.

The V call is TRBV7-9, the J call TRBJ2-3, with 7 bases identical to TRBD2. Germline V gene lookup returns CDR1 SEHNR and CDR2 FQNEAQ (reference sequence). The CDR3 sequence is 14 residues long. J was trimmed by 3 bases and V by 7 bases; bases with no gene match: 7. The DNA for the CDR3 is TGTGCCAGCAACCCTCTAGCGGCGACAGATACGCAGTATTTT. It yields the protein CASNPLAATDTQYF.

This chain connects TRBV5-6 to TRBJ1-2, with 7 bases that match TRBD1. Trimming took 4 bases from V and 6 from J; bases not matched to a gene: 6. Germline assignment: CDR1 SGHDT and CDR2 YYEEEE. CDR3 length: 13 amino acids. CDR3 residues: CASSVNRGNGYTF. CDR3 in DNA: TGTGCCAGCAGCGTTAACAGGGGCAATGGCTACACCTTC.

This rearrangement joins TRBV7-2 to TRBJ2-3; 10 positions match TRBD2. The V gene end was trimmed by 5 bases and the J gene end by 4 bases; junction bases not matched to a gene: 6. This CDR3 has 15 amino acids. CDR1 is SGHTA and CDR2 is FQGNSA in the germline V gene. CDR3 DNA sequence: TGTGCCAGCAGCCCAGCGGGGGGGCGGGCAGATACGCAGTATTTT. This translates into CASSPAGGRADTQYF.